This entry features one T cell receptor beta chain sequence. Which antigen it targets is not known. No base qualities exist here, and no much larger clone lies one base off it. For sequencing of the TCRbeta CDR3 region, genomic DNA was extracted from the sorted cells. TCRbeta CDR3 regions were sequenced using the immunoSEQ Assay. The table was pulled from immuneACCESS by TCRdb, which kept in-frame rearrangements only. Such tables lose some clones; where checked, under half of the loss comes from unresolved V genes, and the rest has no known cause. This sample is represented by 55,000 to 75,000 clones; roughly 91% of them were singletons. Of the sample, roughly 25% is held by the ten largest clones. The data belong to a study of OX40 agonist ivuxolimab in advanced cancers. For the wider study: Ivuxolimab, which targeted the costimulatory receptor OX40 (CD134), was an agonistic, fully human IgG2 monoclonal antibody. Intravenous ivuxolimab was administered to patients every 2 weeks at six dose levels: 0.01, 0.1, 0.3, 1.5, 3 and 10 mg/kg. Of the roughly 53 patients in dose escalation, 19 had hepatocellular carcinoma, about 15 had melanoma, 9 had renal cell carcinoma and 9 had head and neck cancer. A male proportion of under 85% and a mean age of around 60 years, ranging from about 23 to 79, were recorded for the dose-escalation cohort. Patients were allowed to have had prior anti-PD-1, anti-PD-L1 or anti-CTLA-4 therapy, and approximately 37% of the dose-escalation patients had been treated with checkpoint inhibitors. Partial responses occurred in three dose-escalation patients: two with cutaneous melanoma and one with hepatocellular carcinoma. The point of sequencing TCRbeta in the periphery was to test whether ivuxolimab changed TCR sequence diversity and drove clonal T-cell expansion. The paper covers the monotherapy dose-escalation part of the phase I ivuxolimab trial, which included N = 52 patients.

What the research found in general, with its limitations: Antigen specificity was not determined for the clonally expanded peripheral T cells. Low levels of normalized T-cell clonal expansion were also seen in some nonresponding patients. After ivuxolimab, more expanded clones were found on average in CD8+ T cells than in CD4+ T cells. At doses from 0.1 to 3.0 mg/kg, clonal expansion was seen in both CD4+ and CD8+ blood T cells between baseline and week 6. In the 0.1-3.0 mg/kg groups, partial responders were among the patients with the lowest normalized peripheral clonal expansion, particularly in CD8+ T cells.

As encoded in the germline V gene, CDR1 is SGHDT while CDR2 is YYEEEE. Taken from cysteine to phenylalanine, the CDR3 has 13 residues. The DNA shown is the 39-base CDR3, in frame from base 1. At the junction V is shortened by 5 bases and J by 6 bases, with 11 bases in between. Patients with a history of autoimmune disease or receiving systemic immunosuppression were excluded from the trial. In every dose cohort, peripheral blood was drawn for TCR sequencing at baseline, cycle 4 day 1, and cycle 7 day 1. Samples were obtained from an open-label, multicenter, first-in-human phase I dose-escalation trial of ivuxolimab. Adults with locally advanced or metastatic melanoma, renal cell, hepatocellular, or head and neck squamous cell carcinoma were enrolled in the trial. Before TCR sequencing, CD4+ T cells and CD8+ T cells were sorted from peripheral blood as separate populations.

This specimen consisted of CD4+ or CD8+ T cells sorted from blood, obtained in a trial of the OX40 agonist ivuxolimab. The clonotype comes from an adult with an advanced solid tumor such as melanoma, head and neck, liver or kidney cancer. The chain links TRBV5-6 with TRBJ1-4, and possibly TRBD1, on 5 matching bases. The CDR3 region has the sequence CASSQGADEKLFF. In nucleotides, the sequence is TGTGCCAGCAGTCAGGGCGCCGATGAAAAACTGTTTTTT.